What follows are 18 T cell receptor beta chains derived from one specimen sequenced in a study of blood T cell repertoires in COVID-19. Here immunoSEQ multiplex PCR was the method, and the copy in TCRdb shows in-frame clones only, minus some. In the table there are under 300,000 clones, 70% to 90% of which are singletons. The material sequenced was PBMCs or T cells enriched from blood (not recorded which). The receptors here all came from a woman in her forties with acute COVID-19.

This CDR3 reads CASSLAGNEQFF. The CDR3 DNA follows: TGCGCCAGCAGCTTGGCCGGCAATGAGCAGTTCTTC. This chain connects TRBV5-1 to TRBJ2-1; D is uncertain. Trimming took off 0 bases at V and 6 bases at J, with 4 bases between the two ends. CDR1 and CDR2 (germline): SGHRS, YFSETQ. The CDR3 contains 12 residues.

The rearrangement links TRBV7-9 to TRBJ2-1; D ambiguous. The CDR3 is made up of 15 amino acids. Trimming removed 4 bases at V and 2 bases at J, with 12 bases between. Germline loops: CDR1 SEHNR, CDR2 FQNEAQ (reference sequence). Here the CDR3 DNA reads TGTGCCAGCAGCTCATCGGTCCTACCCTACAATGAGCAGTTCTTC. Translating gives CASSSSVLPYNEQFF. Looking up the rest from reference TRBV7-9 and TRBJ2-1 gives the full variable domain: DTGVSQNPRHKITKRGQNVTFRCDPISEHNRLYWYRQTLGQGPEFLTYFQNEAQLEKSRLLSDRFSAERPKGSFSTLEIQRTEQGDSAMYLCASSSSVLPYNEQFFGPGTRLTVL.

The sample holds a few counts of this clone. The gene calls are TRBV2 and TRBJ1-5; D is unclear. CDR1 and CDR2 (germline): SNHLY, FYNNEI. This CDR3 is built from 13 residues. The ends were cut back, 6 bases at V and 0 bases at J, with 6 bases in the middle. In nucleotides, the CDR3 is TGTGCCAGCAGGGAATATAGCAATCAGCCCCAGCATTTT. It encodes CASREYSNQPQHF.

The chain is built from TRBV19 and TRBJ2-2; D is perhaps TRBD2 (6 bases). The CDR3 is 15 residues long. Per germline, CDR1 LNHDA and CDR2 SQIVND (reference sequence). V was clipped by 7 bases and J by 1 base, with 13 bases between them. Written as DNA, the CDR3 is TGTGCCAGTACGTTAGCGGTTTTGAACACCGGGGAGCTGTTTTTT. Protein product: CASTLAVLNTGELFF.

This clone was picked up one time. The CDR3 region has the DNA TGTGCCAGCAGCGTATTCGGGACCTATAATTCACCCCTCCACTTT. Protein sequence: CASSVFGTYNSPLHF. This rearrangement joins TRBV5-6 to TRBJ1-6; D is uncertain. The CDR3 has 15 amino acids. Germline V lookup: CDR1 SGHDT, CDR2 YYEEEE. Trimming removed 4 bases at V and 2 bases at J, with 10 bases between.

V usage is TRBV19 and J usage is TRBJ2-5; 7 positions match TRBD2. With 5 bases clipped from V and 5 bases from J, the junction kept 5 bases outside the gene matches. The CDR3 is 13 residues long. Per the germline V gene, CDR1 is LNHDA and CDR2 is SQIVND (reference sequence). CDR3 DNA: TGTGCCAGTAGTTCGGGGGGTCACGAGACCCAGTACTTC. Protein: CASSSGGHETQYF.

The CDR3, as DNA: TGTGCCAGTAGTTTCTCCATCGGCGGGGAGCTGTTTTTT. It is translated as CASSFSIGGELFF. This chain links TRBV19 with TRBJ2-2; D not certain. The CDR3 has 13 residues. V lost 5 bases to trimming and J lost 7 bases, with 11 bases between them. Germline loops: CDR1 LNHDA, CDR2 SQIVND (reference sequence).

V usage is TRBV25-1 and J usage is TRBJ2-1, with TRBD1 matching over 7 bases. CDR1 is MGHDK, CDR2 SYGVNS, per germline. This CDR3 spans 17 amino acids. Losses at the gene ends were 4 bases for V and 6 bases for J; bases not matched to a gene: 15. The CDR3: CASSVDDRALRANEQFF. The CDR3 coding sequence is TGTGCCAGCAGTGTAGACGACAGGGCCCTTCGTGCCAATGAGCAGTTCTTC.

This clone was observed a handful of times. V usage is TRBV5-8 and J usage is TRBJ2-7; TRBD1 matches 11 bases. The germline V gene has CDR1 SGHTS and CDR2 YDEGEE. J gave up 7 bases and V 4 bases, and 10 bases lay outside the gene matches. This CDR3 spans 15 amino acids. CDR3 sequence reads: CASSRGGTGGREQYF. CDR3 in DNA: TGTGCCAGCAGCCGGGGAGGGACAGGGGGACGGGAGCAGTACTTC.

The chain combines TRBV7-9 with TRBJ1-3, with D tentatively TRBD1 (6 bases). Germline CDR1 reads SEHNR; CDR2 reads FQNEAQ (reference sequence). V was cut by 3 bases and J by 4 bases, with 13 bases left in between. This CDR3 is 15 amino acids long. In DNA, the CDR3 is TGTGCCAGCAGCTTGCCCGATGGGGGCGGAAACACCATATATTTT. Translation gives CASSLPDGGGNTIYF.

This clone was observed once. The CDR3 DNA is TGCGCCAGCAGCTTGGCAGGGTTTAATGGCTACACCTTC. Translated: CASSLAGFNGYTF. This chain links TRBV5-1 with TRBJ1-2; a weak D match, TRBD1 (5 bases). V was cut by 0 bases and J by 6 bases, with 9 bases left in between. This CDR3 has 13 amino acids. Looked up from germline, CDR1 is SGHRS and CDR2 is YFSETQ.

V is TRBV2 and J is TRBJ1-6; D possibly corresponds to TRBD1 (6 bases). CDR1 SNHLY and CDR2 FYNNEI come from the germline V gene. V was pared by 2 bases and J by 7 bases, with 12 bases between. The CDR3 totals 15 residues. The CDR3 bases are TGTGCCAGCAGTGAAATGACGAGGGGGAATTCACCCCTCCACTTT. It codes for CASSEMTRGNSPLHF. Full variable domain (missing parts from reference TRBV2 and TRBJ1-6): EPEVTQTPSHQVTQMGQEVILRCVPISNHLYFYWYRQILGQKVEFLVSFYNNEISEKSEIFDDQFSVERPDGSNFTLKIRSTKLEDSAMYFCASSEMTRGNSPLHFGNGTRLTVT.

This chain uses TRBV30 with TRBJ1-1; D not resolved. CDR3 length: 12 residues. Germline loops: CDR1 GTSNPN, CDR2 SVGIG (reference sequence). Trimming pared 3 bases from V and 8 bases from J, leaving 13 bases between. CDR3: CAWSDGLYEAFF. CDR3 sequence (DNA): TGTGCCTGGAGCGACGGACTTTACGAAGCTTTCTTT.

Comments on this clone: This sample includes further DNA sequences coding for the same CDR3. The chain carries TRBV7-9 and TRBJ1-5, with 9 positions matching TRBD1. In germline, CDR1 is SEHNR, CDR2 FQNEAQ (reference sequence). The junction had 8 bases not matched to a gene; V was cut back by 4 bases and J by 7 bases. This CDR3 contains 15 residues. DNA for the CDR3: TGTGCCAGCAGCTCGGACAGGGGCCCCGGCCAGCCCCAGCATTTT. Its protein product is CASSSDRGPGQPQHF. The entire variable domain, with the rest obtained from reference TRBV7-9 and TRBJ1-5, is as follows: DTGVSQNPRHKITKRGQNVTFRCDPISEHNRLYWYRQTLGQGPEFLTYFQNEAQLEKSRLLSDRFSAERPKGSFSTLEIQRTEQGDSAMYLCASSSDRGPGQPQHFGDGTRLSIL.

The chain joins TRBV2 to TRBJ2-7; 9 bases are shared with TRBD2. The trim removed 0 bases at V and 7 bases at J, leaving 10 bases unmatched. In germline, CDR1 is SNHLY, CDR2 FYNNEI. The CDR3 loop spans 16 amino acids. The CDR3 coding sequence is TGTGCCAGCAGTGAAGCTGCGGGAGGGCACCTTCGGGAGCAGTACTTC. Its translation: CASSEAAGGHLREQYF. Full variable domain (outside the CDR3, taken from reference TRBV2 and TRBJ2-7): EPEVTQTPSHQVTQMGQEVILRCVPISNHLYFYWYRQILGQKVEFLVSFYNNEISEKSEIFDDQFSVERPDGSNFTLKIRSTKLEDSAMYFCASSEAAGGHLREQYFGPGTRLTVT.

The chain has TRBV5-1 and TRBJ1-2; TRBD1 is a possible D gene (5 bases). The V gene lost 0 bases and the J gene lost 1 base, with 13 bases spanning the gap. The CDR3 loop spans 16 amino acids. Germline loops: CDR1 SGHRS, CDR2 YFSETQ. The CDR3 DNA reads TGCGCCAGCAGCTTGGAAAGCGGGGCCATTAACTATGGCTACACCTTC. It codes for CASSLESGAINYGYTF.

The chain has TRBV16 and TRBJ2-7; weak D call: TRBD1 (7 bases). Germline V gene data show CDR1 as KGHSY and CDR2 as FQNENV. The CDR3 contains 16 residues. V shed 2 bases and J shed 0 bases, with 14 bases lying between them. In DNA, the CDR3 is TGTGCCAGCAGCCAAGGAGGGGGCCCAGACTCCTACGAGCAGTACTTC. Its protein is CASSQGGGPDSYEQYF.

J is TRBJ1-1 and V is TRBV5-1; D not resolved. From germline, CDR1 is SGHRS and CDR2 YFSETQ. The CDR3 has 13 amino acids. The germline V and J ends were trimmed by 2 bases and 1 base, with 6 bases remaining between them. The chain's CDR3 is CASSFSENTEAFF. CDR3 DNA sequence: TGCGCCAGCAGCTTTTCAGAGAACACTGAAGCTTTCTTT.